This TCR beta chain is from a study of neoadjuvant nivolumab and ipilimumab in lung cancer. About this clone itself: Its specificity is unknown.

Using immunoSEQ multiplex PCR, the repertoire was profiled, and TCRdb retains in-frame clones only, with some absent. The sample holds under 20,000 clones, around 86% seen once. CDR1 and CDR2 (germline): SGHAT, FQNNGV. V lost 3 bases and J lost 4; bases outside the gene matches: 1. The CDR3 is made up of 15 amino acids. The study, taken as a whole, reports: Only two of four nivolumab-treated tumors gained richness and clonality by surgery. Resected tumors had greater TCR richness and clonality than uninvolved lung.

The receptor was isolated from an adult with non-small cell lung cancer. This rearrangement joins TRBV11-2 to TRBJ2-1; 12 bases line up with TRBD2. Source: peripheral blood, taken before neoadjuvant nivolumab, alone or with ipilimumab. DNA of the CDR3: TGTGCCAGCAGCTTTGGACTAGCGGGGTACAATGAGCAGTTCTTC. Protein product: CASSFGLAGYNEQFF.